The T cell receptor (beta chain) described here comes from a study of human T cells and chemical hapten exposure. The time point was: pre-sensitization, week 0. Noted treatment: therapeutic diphenylcyclopropenone sensitization with weekly scalp DPC. Findings and limits, study-wide: DPC sensitization did not alter TCRs above 1 in 1000 frequency.

The CDR3 contains 14 residues. Trimming removed 0 bases at V and 0 bases at J, with 6 bases between. The V gene's germline CDR1 is DFQATT and CDR2 SNEGSKA (reference sequence). As for this clonotype: Its antigen is currently unknown.

In the original analysis: Sampled TCR counts reached a median of about 90,000 per sample, with values ranging from roughly 20,000 to 700,000. In TCRdb, the RACE reads were re-called with MiXCR into one record per CDR3 protein. The V and J calls and clone size are TCRdb's, not the authors'. The profile shows more than 250,000 distinct CDR3 sequences, approximately 8.6% of them singletons. The chain uses TRBV20-1 and TRBJ2-1; unclear D gene. Material: whole blood, obtained in connection with sensitization to the hapten diphenylcyclopropenone (DPC). The TCR sequence derives from a woman aged 35 to 49 with alopecia areata. Some clones in this sample may be carry-over from other donors' samples. In DNA form, the CDR3 reads TGCAGTGCTAGAGACCCACTCTCCTACAATGAGCAGTTCTTC. Protein: CSARDPLSYNEQFF.